The clone carrying this TCR beta chain was detected only once. Its antigen remains unknown. Source study methods: Junction-only sequences produced by ImmunoSEQ had no quality scores, so filtering differed. Sequenced by immunoSEQ multiplex PCR; TCRdb stores in-frame clones only, minus some. Clone size and V and J calls were adopted from that table, with D and trimming inferred from the DNA. The table has 2 million to 2.5 million clones, 90% to 96% seen once. The CDR3 extends over 16 amino acids. Germline V gene sequence: CDR1 LGHNT, CDR2 FRNRAP. The V and J ends lost 6 bases and 4 bases, in that order; junction bases with no gene match: 6. The source of the sample is a study of shared clonotypes between healthy human individuals. Across the whole study: The cohort had a couple of women and a few men, ages 18 to 49.

Study-level findings and limits: Naive CD4 clonotypes overlapped across a handful of donors at roughly 5.1%. Few donors limited the genetic and exposure-history diversity represented.

The chain employs TRBV12-5 and TRBJ2-2, with TRBD2 matching over 12 bases. The receptor was derived from a man in his late teens or twenties in good health. The sample consisted of naive CD4+ T cells sorted from blood. Sample subset: CD45RA+ positively selected. The CDR3 is CASGTTSGGSTGELFF. CDR3 nucleotides: TGTGCTAGTGGCACAACTAGCGGGGGGTCCACCGGGGAGCTGTTTTTT.